This T cell receptor beta chain came from a study of OX40 agonist ivuxolimab in advanced cancers. Study-wide points: More expanded clones were seen, on average, in CD8+ T cells than in CD4+. At 0.1-3.0 mg/kg, partial responders had clonal expansion among the lowest observed.

Sampling times: baseline, cycle 4 day 1, cycle 7 day 1. This clone showed up just once. Its antigen is not known. Clones were sequenced by immunoSEQ multiplex PCR, and TCRdb holds only the in-frame ones, with some missing. The table records about 45,000 clones, about nine tenths of them present only once. CDR3 size: 14 residues. Trimming removed 4 bases from V and 5 bases from J; junction bases left unmatched: 1. CDR1 and CDR2 from the germline V gene are SGHRS and YFSETQ. The specimen comprised CD4+ or CD8+ T cells sorted from blood, sampled in a trial of the OX40 agonist ivuxolimab. The rearrangement joins TRBV5-1 to TRBJ2-3; 13 positions match TRBD2. The clonotype was recovered from an adult with an advanced solid tumor such as melanoma, head and neck, liver or kidney cancer. As DNA, the CDR3 is TGCGCCAGCAGCGGACTAGCGGGAGAAGATACGCAGTATTTT. This sequence encodes CASSGLAGEDTQYF.